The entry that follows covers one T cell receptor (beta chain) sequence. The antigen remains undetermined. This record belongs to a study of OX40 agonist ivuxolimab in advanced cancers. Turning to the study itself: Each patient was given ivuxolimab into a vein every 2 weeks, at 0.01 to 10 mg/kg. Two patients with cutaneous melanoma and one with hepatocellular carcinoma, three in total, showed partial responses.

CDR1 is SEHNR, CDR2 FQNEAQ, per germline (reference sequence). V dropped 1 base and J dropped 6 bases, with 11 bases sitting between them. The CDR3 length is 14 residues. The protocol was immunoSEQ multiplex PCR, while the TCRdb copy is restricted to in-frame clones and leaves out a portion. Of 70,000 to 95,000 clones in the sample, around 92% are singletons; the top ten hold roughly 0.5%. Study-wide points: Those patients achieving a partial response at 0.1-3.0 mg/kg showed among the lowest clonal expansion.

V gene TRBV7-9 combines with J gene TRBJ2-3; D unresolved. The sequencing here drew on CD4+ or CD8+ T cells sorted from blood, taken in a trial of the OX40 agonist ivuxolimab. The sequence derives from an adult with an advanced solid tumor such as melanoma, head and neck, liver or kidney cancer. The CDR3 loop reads CASSLDRAVDTQYF. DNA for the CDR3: TGTGCCAGCAGCTTAGATCGGGCGGTTGATACGCAGTATTTT.